This T cell receptor beta chain was found in a study of blood T cell repertoires in COVID-19 (TCRdb year 2020). Broadly, across the study: Samples from collaborators originated in the United States, Italy and Spain and spanned both the acute and convalescent phases of COVID-19. Deeply sampled blood TCRbeta repertoires from subjects exposed to, actively infected with, or recovered from COVID-19 were included in the dataset. A de-identified subject ID, COVID-19 status, age in years and sex were almost always included in the sample metadata. Where HLA class I and class II types were available, the types were taken from metadata supplied by the sample provider, not from assay-based typing. The prospective study material was composed of cDNA or gDNA derived from T cells, B-cell-depleted T cells, or PBMCs. The repertoires were released in a freely available public database intended as a resource for research on the immune response to SARS-CoV-2. Samples were obtained from the ongoing ImmuneRACE study (first 160 participants) and from 1,254 subjects provided by 6 global collaborators. Study-level results and caveats: How much clinical and demographic metadata was included differed by source and by participant, and the metadata was provided uncurated.

Details on this clone: Its target antigen remains unknown. No clone much larger than this one lies a single base away; base qualities are absent.

Each collaborating institution followed its own protocols to collect whole blood in K2EDTA tubes. For TCRbeta analysis, collaborator samples were shipped as frozen whole blood, as isolated PBMCs, or as DNA extracted from either sample type. In the germline V gene, CDR1 corresponds to MNHEY and CDR2 to SVGEGT. Including cysteine and phenylalanine, the CDR3 has 15 amino acids. Just the 45-base CDR3 DNA is kept, in frame starting at base 1. The junction carries 13 bases between V and J, which are trimmed by 3 bases and 1 base respectively. The immunoSEQ Assay, a bias-controlled multiplex PCR, was used to amplify TCRbeta CDR3 regions from genomic DNA. The published analysis was carried out like this. Nucleated cell counts per sample were estimated from amplification of reference gene primers within the assay. To quantify the absolute abundance of each unique TCRbeta CDR3 rearrangement, sequence reads were collapsed and filtered. For each sample, productive Simpson clonality was calculated as the square root of Simpson's diversity index across productive rearrangements. In its TCRdb copy, this immuneACCESS table keeps in-frame sequences only and misses some clones. Where compared with another copy, unresolved V genes explain less than half of these, and the others have no known cause. The D gene and trimming were derived from the DNA, and the V and J assignments and clone size from that table. Across this sample there are some 150,000 clones, with 80% seen only once. Under 0.75% of the sample comes from the top ten.

The sequence was collected from a man between 60 and 70 years old with acute or convalescent COVID-19. The sample comprised peripheral blood. The receptor chain draws on TRBV6-2 or TRBV6-3 and TRBJ2-7; D gene: possibly TRBD2, on 6 matching bases. Read as DNA, the sequence is TGTGCCAGCAGTTATGCCCTGGGGAGGTCCTACGAGCAGTACTTC. Translated, this is CASSYALGRSYEQYF.